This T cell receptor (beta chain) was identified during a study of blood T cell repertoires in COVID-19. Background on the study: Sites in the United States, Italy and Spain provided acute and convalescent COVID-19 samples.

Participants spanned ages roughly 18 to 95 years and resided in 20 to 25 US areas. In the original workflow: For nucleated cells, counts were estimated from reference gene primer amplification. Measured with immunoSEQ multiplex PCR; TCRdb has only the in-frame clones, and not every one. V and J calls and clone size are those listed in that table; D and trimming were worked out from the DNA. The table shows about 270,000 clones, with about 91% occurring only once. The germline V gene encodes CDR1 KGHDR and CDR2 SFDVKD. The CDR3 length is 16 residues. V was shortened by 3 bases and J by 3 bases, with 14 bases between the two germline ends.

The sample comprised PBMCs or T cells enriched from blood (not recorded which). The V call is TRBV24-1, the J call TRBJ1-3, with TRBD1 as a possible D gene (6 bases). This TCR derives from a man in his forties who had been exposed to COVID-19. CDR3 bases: TGTGCCACCAGTGATCCCCGAGACAGGAATGGAAACACCATATATTTT. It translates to CATSDPRDRNGNTIYF.